The clone carrying this TCR beta chain was recorded at least ten times. Libraries were prepared by immunoSEQ multiplex PCR; TCRdb keeps only in-frame clonotypes and omits some of them. The sample shows 200,000 to 300,000 clones, about 86% of them seen only once. The data were taken from a study of blood T cell repertoires in COVID-19. Germline assignment: CDR1 SGHDT and CDR2 YYEEEE. The junction had 2 bases not matched to a gene; V was cut back by 1 base and J by 2 bases. The CDR3 is 14 amino acids. The source of this sequence is a woman of 80 years or more with acute or convalescent COVID-19. The J gene is TRBJ1-2, the V gene TRBV5-6; 7 bases are shared with TRBD1. Sample: peripheral blood. CDR3 amino acids: CASSLRQGNYGYTF. The CDR3 DNA reads TGTGCCAGCAGCTTGAGACAGGGCAACTATGGCTACACCTTC.